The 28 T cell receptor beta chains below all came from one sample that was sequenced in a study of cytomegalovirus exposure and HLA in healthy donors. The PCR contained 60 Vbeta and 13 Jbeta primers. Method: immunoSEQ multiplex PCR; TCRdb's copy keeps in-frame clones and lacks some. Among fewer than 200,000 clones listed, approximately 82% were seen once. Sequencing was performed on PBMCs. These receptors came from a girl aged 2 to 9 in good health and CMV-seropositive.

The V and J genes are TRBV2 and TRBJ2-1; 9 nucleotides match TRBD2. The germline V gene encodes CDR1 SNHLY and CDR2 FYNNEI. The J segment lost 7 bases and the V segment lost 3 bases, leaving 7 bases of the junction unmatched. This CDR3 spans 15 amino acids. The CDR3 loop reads CASSDFGSGGNEQFF. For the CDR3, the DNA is TGTGCCAGCAGTGATTTCGGTAGCGGGGGTAATGAGCAGTTCTTC.

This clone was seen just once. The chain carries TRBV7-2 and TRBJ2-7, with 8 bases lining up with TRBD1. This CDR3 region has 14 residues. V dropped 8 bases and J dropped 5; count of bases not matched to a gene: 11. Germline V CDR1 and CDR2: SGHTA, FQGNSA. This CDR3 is CASWGWQGAHEQYF. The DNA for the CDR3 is TGTGCCAGCTGGGGTTGGCAGGGGGCTCACGAGCAGTACTTC.

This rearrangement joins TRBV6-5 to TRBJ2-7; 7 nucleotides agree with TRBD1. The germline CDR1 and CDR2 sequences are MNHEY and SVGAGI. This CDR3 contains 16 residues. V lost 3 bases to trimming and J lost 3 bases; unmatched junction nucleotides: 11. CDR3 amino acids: CASSYSTGTAVYEQYF. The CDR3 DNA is TGTGCCAGCAGTTATTCGACCGGGACAGCAGTCTACGAGCAGTACTTC.

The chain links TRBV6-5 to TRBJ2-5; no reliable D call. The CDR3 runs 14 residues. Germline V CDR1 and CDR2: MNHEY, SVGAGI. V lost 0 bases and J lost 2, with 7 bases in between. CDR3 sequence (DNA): TGTGCCAGCAGTTACTCGGCCATTCAAGAGACCCAGTACTTC. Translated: CASSYSAIQETQYF.

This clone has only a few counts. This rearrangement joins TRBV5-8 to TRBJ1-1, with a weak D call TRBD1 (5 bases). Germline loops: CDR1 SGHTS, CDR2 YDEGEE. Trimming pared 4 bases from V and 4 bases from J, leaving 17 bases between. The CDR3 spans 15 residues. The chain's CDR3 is CASSNIGQGGTEAFF. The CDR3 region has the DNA TGTGCCAGCAGCAACATCGGGCAGGGAGGCACTGAAGCTTTCTTT.

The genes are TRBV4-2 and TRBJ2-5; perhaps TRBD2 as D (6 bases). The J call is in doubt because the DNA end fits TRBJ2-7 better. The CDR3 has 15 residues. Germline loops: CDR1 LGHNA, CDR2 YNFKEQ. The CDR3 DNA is TGTGCCAGCAGCCAAGAACCGCGGGACTCCTACGAGCAGTACTTC. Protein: CASSQEPRDSYEQYF.

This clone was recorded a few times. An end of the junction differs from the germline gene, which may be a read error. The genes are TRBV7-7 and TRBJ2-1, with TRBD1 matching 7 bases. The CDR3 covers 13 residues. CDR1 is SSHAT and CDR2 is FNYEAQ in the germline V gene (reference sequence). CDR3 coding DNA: TGTGCTAGCAGCCCAGGGGGACATCAGGAGCAGTTCTTC. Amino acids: CASSPGGHQEQFF.

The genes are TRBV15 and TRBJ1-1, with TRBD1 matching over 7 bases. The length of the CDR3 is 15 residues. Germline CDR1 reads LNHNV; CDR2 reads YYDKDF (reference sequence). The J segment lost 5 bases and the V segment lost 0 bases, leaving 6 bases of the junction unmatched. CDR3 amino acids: CATSRDPRGMTEAFF. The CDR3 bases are TGTGCCACCAGCAGAGATCCCAGGGGGATGACTGAAGCTTTCTTT.

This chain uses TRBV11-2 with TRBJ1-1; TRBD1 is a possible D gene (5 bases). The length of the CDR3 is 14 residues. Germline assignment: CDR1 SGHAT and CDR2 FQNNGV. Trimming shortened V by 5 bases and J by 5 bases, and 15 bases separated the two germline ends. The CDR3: CASSPGGEATEAFF. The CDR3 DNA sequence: TGTGCCAGCAGCCCCGGGGGGGAGGCGACTGAAGCTTTCTTT.

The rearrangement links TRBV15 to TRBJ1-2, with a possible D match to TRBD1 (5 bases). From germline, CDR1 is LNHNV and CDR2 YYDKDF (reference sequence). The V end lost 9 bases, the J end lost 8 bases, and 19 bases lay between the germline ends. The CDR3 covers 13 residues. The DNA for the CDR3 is TGTGCCACTTCACTGGGCAGGGCTGCCGGCTACACCTTC. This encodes CATSLGRAAGYTF.

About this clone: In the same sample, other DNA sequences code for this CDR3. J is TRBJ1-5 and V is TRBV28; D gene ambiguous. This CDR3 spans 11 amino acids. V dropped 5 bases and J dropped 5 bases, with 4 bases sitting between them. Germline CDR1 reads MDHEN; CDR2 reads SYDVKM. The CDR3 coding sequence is TGTGCCAGCAGTACACATCAGCCCCAGCATTTT. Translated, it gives CASSTHQPQHF. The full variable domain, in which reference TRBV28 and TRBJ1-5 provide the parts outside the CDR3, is DVKVTQSSRYLVKRTGEKVFLECVQDMDHENMFWYRQDPGLGLRLIYFSYDVKMKEKGDIPEGYSVSREKKERFSLILESASTNQTSMYLCASSTHQPQHFGDGTRLSIL.

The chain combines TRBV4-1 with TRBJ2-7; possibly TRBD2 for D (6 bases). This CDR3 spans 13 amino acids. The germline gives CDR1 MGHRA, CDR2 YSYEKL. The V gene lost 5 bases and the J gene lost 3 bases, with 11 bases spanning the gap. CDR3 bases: TGCGCCAGCAGCAGGGCCGGGGGCTACGAGCAGTACTTC. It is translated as CASSRAGGYEQYF.

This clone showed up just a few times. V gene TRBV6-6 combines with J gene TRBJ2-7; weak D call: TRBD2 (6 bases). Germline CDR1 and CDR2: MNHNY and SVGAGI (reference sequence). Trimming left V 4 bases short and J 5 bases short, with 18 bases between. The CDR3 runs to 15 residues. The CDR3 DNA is TGTGCCAGCAGTTCCGAGGGACTGGTGCTCCACGAGCAGTACTTC. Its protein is CASSSEGLVLHEQYF.

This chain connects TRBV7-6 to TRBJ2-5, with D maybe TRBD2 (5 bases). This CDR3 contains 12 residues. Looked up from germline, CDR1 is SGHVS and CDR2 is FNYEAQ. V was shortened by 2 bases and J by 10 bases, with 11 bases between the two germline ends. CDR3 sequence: CASSLKSGVQYF. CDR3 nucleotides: TGTGCCAGCAGCTTAAAGTCCGGGGTCCAGTACTTC.

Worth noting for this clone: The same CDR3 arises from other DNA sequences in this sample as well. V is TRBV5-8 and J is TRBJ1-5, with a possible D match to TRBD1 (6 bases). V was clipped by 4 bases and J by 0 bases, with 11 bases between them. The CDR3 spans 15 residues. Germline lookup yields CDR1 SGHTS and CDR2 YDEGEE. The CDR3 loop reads CASSIQGYSNQPQHF. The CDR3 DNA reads TGTGCCAGCAGCATACAGGGATATAGCAATCAGCCCCAGCATTTT.

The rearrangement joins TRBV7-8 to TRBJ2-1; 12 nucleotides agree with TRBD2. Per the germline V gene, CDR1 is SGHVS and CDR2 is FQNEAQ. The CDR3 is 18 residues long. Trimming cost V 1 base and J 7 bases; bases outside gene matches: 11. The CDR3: CASSLGLAGGPRVNEQFF. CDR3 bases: TGTGCCAGCAGCTTAGGGCTAGCGGGAGGGCCAAGGGTTAATGAGCAGTTCTTC. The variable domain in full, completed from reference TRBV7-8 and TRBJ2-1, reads GAGVSQSPRYKVAKRGQDVALRCDPISGHVSLFWYQQALGQGPEFLTYFQNEAQLDKSGLPSDRFFAERPEGSVSTLKIQRTQQEDSAVYLCASSLGLAGGPRVNEQFFGPGTRLTVL.

CDR3 nucleotides: TGTGCCAGCTCACCTAAGGCTGACATGAACACTGAAGCTTTCTTT. Amino acid sequence: CASSPKADMNTEAFF. This chain connects TRBV18 to TRBJ1-1; D is ambiguous. Trimming stripped 3 bases from V and 0 bases from J, with 11 bases between. There are 15 residues in the CDR3. Per the germline V gene, CDR1 is KGHSH and CDR2 is LQKENI.

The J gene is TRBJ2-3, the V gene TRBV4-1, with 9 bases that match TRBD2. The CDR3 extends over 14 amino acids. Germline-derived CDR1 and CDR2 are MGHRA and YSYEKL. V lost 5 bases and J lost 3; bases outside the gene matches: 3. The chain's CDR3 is CASSERGATDTQYF. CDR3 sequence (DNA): TGCGCCAGCAGCGAGCGGGGGGCGACAGATACGCAGTATTTT.

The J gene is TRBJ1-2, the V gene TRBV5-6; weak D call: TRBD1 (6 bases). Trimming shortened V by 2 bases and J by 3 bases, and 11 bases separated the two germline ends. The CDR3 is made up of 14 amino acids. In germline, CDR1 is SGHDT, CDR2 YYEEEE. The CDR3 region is CASSLGGKDYGYTF. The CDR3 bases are TGTGCCAGCAGCTTAGGGGGTAAGGACTATGGCTACACCTTC.

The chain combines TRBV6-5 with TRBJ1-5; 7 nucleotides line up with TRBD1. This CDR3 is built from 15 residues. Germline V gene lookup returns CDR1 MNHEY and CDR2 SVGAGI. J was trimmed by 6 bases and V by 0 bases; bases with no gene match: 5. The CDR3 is CASSYSRGAVQPQHF. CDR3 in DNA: TGTGCCAGCAGTTACTCCAGGGGGGCGGTTCAGCCCCAGCATTTT.

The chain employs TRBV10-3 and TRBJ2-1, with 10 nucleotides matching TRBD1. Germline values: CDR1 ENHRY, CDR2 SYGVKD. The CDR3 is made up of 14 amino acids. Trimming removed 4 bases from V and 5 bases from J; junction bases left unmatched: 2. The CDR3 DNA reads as TGTGCCATCAGTGGTGGGACAGGGGACAATGAGCAGTTCTTC. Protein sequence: CAISGGTGDNEQFF.

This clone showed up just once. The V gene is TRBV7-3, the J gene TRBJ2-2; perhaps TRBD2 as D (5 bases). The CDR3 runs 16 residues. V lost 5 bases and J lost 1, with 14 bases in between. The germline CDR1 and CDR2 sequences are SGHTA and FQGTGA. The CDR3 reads CASSPGSGENTGELFF. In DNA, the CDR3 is TGTGCCAGCAGCCCCGGTTCCGGGGAGAACACCGGGGAGCTGTTTTTT.

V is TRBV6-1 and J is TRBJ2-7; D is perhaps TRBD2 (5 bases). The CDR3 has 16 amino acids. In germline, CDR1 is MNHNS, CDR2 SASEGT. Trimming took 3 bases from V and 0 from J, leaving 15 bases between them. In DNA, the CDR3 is TGTGCCAGCAGTGAGCTCGCAGGAGGTAACTCCTACGAGCAGTACTTC. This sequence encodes CASSELAGGNSYEQYF.

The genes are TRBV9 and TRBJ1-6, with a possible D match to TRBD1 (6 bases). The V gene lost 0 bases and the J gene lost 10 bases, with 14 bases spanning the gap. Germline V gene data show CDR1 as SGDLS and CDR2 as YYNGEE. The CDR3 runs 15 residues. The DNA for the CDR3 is TGTGCCAGCAGCGTAGGGGGGGGCCTAAACTCACCCCTCCACTTT. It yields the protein CASSVGGGLNSPLHF.

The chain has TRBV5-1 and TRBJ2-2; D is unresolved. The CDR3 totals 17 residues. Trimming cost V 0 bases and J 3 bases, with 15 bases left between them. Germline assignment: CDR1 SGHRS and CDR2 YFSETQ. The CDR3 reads CASSLGPGSGDTGELFF. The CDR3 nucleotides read TGCGCCAGCAGCTTGGGTCCCGGGTCGGGTGACACCGGGGAGCTGTTTTTT.

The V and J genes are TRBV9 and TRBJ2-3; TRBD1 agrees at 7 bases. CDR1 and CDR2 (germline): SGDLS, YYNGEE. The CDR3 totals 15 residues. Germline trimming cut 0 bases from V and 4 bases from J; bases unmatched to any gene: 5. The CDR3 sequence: CASSVGQGVPDTQYF. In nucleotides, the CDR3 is TGTGCCAGCAGCGTAGGGCAGGGGGTCCCAGATACGCAGTATTTT. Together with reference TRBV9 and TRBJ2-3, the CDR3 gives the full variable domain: DSGVTQTPKHLITATGQRVTLRCSPRSGDLSVYWYQQSLDQGLQFLIQYYNGEERAKGNILERFSAQQFPDLHSELNLSSLELGDSALYFCASSVGQGVPDTQYFGPGTRLTVL.

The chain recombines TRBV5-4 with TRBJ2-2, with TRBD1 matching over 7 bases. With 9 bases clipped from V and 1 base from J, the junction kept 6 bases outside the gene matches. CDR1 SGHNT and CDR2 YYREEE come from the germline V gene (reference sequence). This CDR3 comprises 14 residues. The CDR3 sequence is CATRQGGNTGELFF. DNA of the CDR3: TGTGCCACCCGACAGGGCGGGAACACCGGGGAGCTGTTTTTT.

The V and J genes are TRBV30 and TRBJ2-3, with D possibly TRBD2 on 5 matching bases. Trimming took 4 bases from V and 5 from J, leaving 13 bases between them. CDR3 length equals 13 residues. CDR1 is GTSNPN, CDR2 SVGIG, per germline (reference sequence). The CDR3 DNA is TGTGCCTGGACTGGCCTTGCGGGAGATACGCAGTATTTT. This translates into CAWTGLAGDTQYF.